The 24 T cell receptor beta chains listed next were all sequenced from one sample in a study of cytomegalovirus exposure and HLA in healthy donors. A multiplex PCR was run with 60 Vbeta primers and 13 Jbeta primers. Generated by immunoSEQ multiplex PCR, the TCRdb table keeps only in-frame clones and is missing some. The repertoire holds under 200,000 clones, with around 82% as singletons. The sequenced sample was PBMCs. The receptors here all came from a man aged 45 to 65 in good health and CMV-seropositive.

This rearrangement joins TRBV5-1 to TRBJ2-1, with D perhaps matching TRBD1 (5 bases). This CDR3 has 16 amino acids. Germline CDR1 SGHRS, CDR2 YFSETQ. Trimming stripped 4 bases from V and 6 bases from J, with 20 bases between. The CDR3 nucleotides are TGCGCCAGCAGCGCCCCCGAATGGGATCAGGGCAATGAGCAGTTCTTC. It is translated as CASSAPEWDQGNEQFF.

The chain has TRBV18 and TRBJ1-5; 8 bases fit TRBD1. The V gene's germline CDR1 is KGHSH and CDR2 LQKENI. The CDR3 extends over 15 amino acids. The V segment lost 3 bases and the J segment 4 bases; nucleotides outside the gene matches: 5. The CDR3 nucleotides are TGTGCCAGCTCACCGCACCGGGACAGGAATCAGCCCCAGCATTTT. Translated: CASSPHRDRNQPQHF.

This clone was picked up a small number of times. Here the CDR3 DNA reads TGTGCCACCAGCAGAGATGTCAGGGGGCAAGAGACCCAGTACTTC. As protein: CATSRDVRGQETQYF. This sequence joins TRBV15 and TRBJ2-5; TRBD1 matches at 7 bases. Per germline, CDR1 LNHNV and CDR2 YYDKDF (reference sequence). The CDR3 loop spans 15 amino acids. V shed 0 bases and J 2 bases; nucleotides not matched to a gene: 3.

A few counts support this clone. The rearrangement joins TRBV5-4 to TRBJ2-3; D is uncertain. Germline V CDR1 and CDR2: SGHNT, YYREEE (reference sequence). The CDR3 runs 13 residues. The V end was cut by 1 base, the J end by 2 bases, with 5 bases between. This chain's CDR3 is CASSLQVTDTQYF. CDR3 sequence (DNA): TGTGCCAGCAGCTTGCAGGTCACAGATACGCAGTATTTT.

This chain links TRBV19 with TRBJ2-5; 7 bases are a match to TRBD2. The CDR3 extends over 15 amino acids. The germline V gene has CDR1 LNHDA and CDR2 SQIVND (reference sequence). The J segment lost 4 bases and the V segment lost 3 bases, leaving 8 bases of the junction unmatched. The CDR3 DNA follows: TGTGCCAGTAGTATTAGTGGCAGGGAGGGAGAGACCCAGTACTTC. This gives the protein CASSISGREGETQYF.

Comment on this clone: This sample also contains other DNA sequences that code for the same CDR3. The chain recombines TRBV5-1 with TRBJ2-1; 8 nucleotides align to TRBD2. The CDR3 runs 12 residues. Trimming cost V 5 bases and J 14 bases; bases outside gene matches: 9. Germline V gene sequence: CDR1 SGHRS, CDR2 YFSETQ. CDR3: CASSPGLGLEFF. The CDR3 coding sequence is TGCGCCAGCAGTCCGGGACTAGGTTTGGAGTTCTTC.

The V and J genes are TRBV29-1 and TRBJ2-2; TRBD1 aligns across 7 bases. The CDR3 totals 15 residues. From germline, CDR1 is SQVTM and CDR2 ANQGSEA. Losses at the gene ends were 0 bases for V and 6 bases for J; bases not matched to a gene: 7. The CDR3 region is CSVEEAGGKPGELFF. In DNA form, the CDR3 reads TGCAGCGTTGAAGAGGCAGGGGGAAAACCCGGGGAGCTGTTTTTT.

This clone was recorded a few times. V and J are TRBV5-1 and TRBJ2-3; TRBD1 aligns across 9 bases. Losses at the gene ends were 0 bases for V and 2 bases for J; bases not matched to a gene: 1. This CDR3 is built from 15 residues. Germline lookup yields CDR1 SGHRS and CDR2 YFSETQ. The CDR3 spells CASSLGDRDTDTQYF. Here the CDR3 DNA reads TGCGCCAGCAGCTTGGGGGACAGGGACACAGATACGCAGTATTTT.

The genes are TRBV5-1 and TRBJ2-3, with a possible D match to TRBD1 (5 bases). Trimming cost V 0 bases and J 1 base, with 9 bases left between them. This CDR3 has 15 amino acids. Per the germline V gene, CDR1 is SGHRS and CDR2 is YFSETQ. The CDR3 loop is CASSLASQGTDTQYF. The DNA for the CDR3 is TGCGCCAGCAGCTTGGCTTCACAGGGCACAGATACGCAGTATTTT.

The chain links TRBV15 to TRBJ1-1; TRBD1 aligns across 8 bases. The V and J ends lost 2 bases and 4 bases, in that order; junction bases with no gene match: 12. Germline V CDR1 and CDR2: LNHNV, YYDKDF (reference sequence). This CDR3 is 17 amino acids long. The CDR3 protein is CATSRPRTGWGTTEAFF. The CDR3 bases are TGTGCCACCAGCAGACCACGGACAGGGTGGGGGACCACTGAAGCTTTCTTT. Together with reference TRBV15 and TRBJ1-1, the CDR3 gives the full variable domain: DAMVIQNPRYQVTQFGKPVTLSCSQTLNHNVMYWYQQKSSQAPKLLFHYYDKDFNNEADTPDNFQSRRPNTSFCFLDIRSPGLGDTAMYLCATSRPRTGWGTTEAFFGQGTRLTVV.

V and J are TRBV19 and TRBJ2-1; TRBD2 matches 13 bases. Trimming removed 6 bases from V and 5 bases from J; junction bases left unmatched: 4. The CDR3 runs 15 residues. Looked up from germline, CDR1 is LNHDA and CDR2 is SQIVND (reference sequence). CDR3 sequence reads: CASSSTSGGDNEQFF. CDR3 nucleotide sequence: TGTGCCAGTAGCTCTACTAGCGGGGGGGACAATGAGCAGTTCTTC.

The gene calls are TRBV5-6 and TRBJ2-7, with 10 bases that match TRBD1. V shed 4 bases and J 7 bases; nucleotides not matched to a gene: 8. Germline CDR1 is SGHDT and CDR2 is YYEEEE. CDR3 size: 14 residues. CDR3 DNA: TGTGCCAGCAGCCCCGGGACAGGGGTTAGGGAGCAGTACTTC. This codes for CASSPGTGVREQYF. The whole variable domain, filled in from reference TRBV5-6 and TRBJ2-7, reads DAGVTQSPTHLIKTRGQQVTLRCSPKSGHDTVSWYQQALGQGPQFIFQYYEEEERQRGNFPDRFSGHQFPNYSSELNVNALLLGDSALYLCASSPGTGVREQYFGPGTRLTVT.

CDR3 amino acids: CSVKPTGVNTEAFF. Written as DNA, the CDR3 is TGCAGCGTGAAACCGACAGGGGTGAACACTGAAGCTTTCTTT. The chain combines TRBV29-1 with TRBJ1-1; 8 bases are a match to TRBD1. The germline CDR1 and CDR2 sequences are SQVTM and ANQGSEA. V shed 6 bases and J 0 bases; nucleotides not matched to a gene: 6. CDR3 length: 14 residues.

The V call is TRBV5-4, the J call TRBJ2-3; 8 positions match TRBD1. The CDR3 is 15 amino acids. With 5 bases clipped from V and 0 bases from J, the junction kept 5 bases outside the gene matches. CDR1 is SGHNT and CDR2 is YYREEE in the germline V gene (reference sequence). The CDR3 coding sequence is TGTGCCAGCAGGCCGCAGGGGGCCAGCACAGATACGCAGTATTTT. Its translation: CASRPQGASTDTQYF.

V usage is TRBV6-4 and J usage is TRBJ2-5, with a tentative D call TRBD2 (6 bases). Germline loops: CDR1 MRHNA, CDR2 SNTAGT. V was pared by 5 bases and J by 4 bases, with 11 bases between. The CDR3 totals 13 residues. DNA for the CDR3: TGTGCCAGCAGTACCGGGAGAGGAGAGACCCAGTACTTC. It yields the protein CASSTGRGETQYF.

The CDR3 loop is CASNTLGGRGQYGYTF. CDR3 DNA: TGTGCCAGCAACACCCTCGGGGGCAGGGGGCAATATGGCTACACCTTC. The V gene is TRBV5-6, the J gene TRBJ1-2; 8 positions agree with TRBD1. This CDR3 comprises 16 residues. The J segment lost 5 bases and the V segment lost 6 bases, leaving 15 bases of the junction unmatched. Germline CDR1 is SGHDT and CDR2 is YYEEEE.

The chain couples TRBV11-2 to TRBJ2-2; TRBD1 might be the D (5 bases). V was clipped by 1 base and J by 4 bases, with 13 bases between them. The CDR3 runs 16 residues. Germline CDR1 and CDR2: SGHAT and FQNNGV. CDR3 residues: CASSLGTFQGTGELFF. The CDR3, as DNA: TGTGCCAGCAGCTTAGGAACGTTCCAGGGCACCGGGGAGCTGTTTTTT.

In DNA form, the CDR3 reads TGTGCCAGCAGTGAAGTGGGGATGGGACTAGCGGGGGGGTACTGGGGCACAGATACGCAGTATTTT. Translating it yields CASSEVGMGLAGGYWGTDTQYF. The chain combines TRBV2 with TRBJ2-3, with 16 bases matching TRBD2. CDR1 and CDR2 (germline): SNHLY, FYNNEI. The J segment lost 1 base and the V segment lost 1 base, leaving 14 bases of the junction unmatched. This CDR3 is 22 amino acids long. Variable domain in full (rest from reference TRBV2 and TRBJ2-3): EPEVTQTPSHQVTQMGQEVILRCVPISNHLYFYWYRQILGQKVEFLVSFYNNEISEKSEIFDDQFSVERPDGSNFTLKIRSTKLEDSAMYFCASSEVGMGLAGGYWGTDTQYFGPGTRLTVL.

The genes are TRBV7-9 and TRBJ2-7; no clear D gene. Trimming left V 8 bases short and J 2 bases short, with 10 bases between. CDR3 size: 12 residues. Germline V gene sequence: CDR1 SEHNR, CDR2 FQNEAQ (reference sequence). In DNA form, the CDR3 reads TGTGCCAGCGGTGGGCTCGCCTACGAGCAGTACTTC. Its protein product is CASGGLAYEQYF.

J is TRBJ2-2 and V is TRBV7-9, with TRBD2 matching over 7 bases. The CDR3 extends over 14 amino acids. Germline trimming cut 8 bases from V and 3 bases from J; bases unmatched to any gene: 6. CDR1 SEHNR and CDR2 FQNEAQ come from the germline V gene (reference sequence). The CDR3 is CASLLAGDTGELFF. As DNA, the CDR3 is TGTGCCAGCCTACTGGCGGGGGACACCGGGGAGCTGTTTTTT.

The rearrangement joins TRBV15 to TRBJ1-4, with D tentatively TRBD1 (6 bases). Germline V gene sequence: CDR1 LNHNV, CDR2 YYDKDF (reference sequence). This CDR3 spans 17 amino acids. Deletions cut 2 bases from V and 0 bases from J, with 13 bases between. CDR3 residues: CATSRSGHGATNEKLFF. CDR3 nucleotides: TGTGCCACCAGCAGATCGGGACACGGAGCAACTAATGAAAAACTGTTTTTT.

The table lists this clone with a count of one. This chain connects TRBV28 to TRBJ2-1, with a weak D call TRBD2 (5 bases). CDR1 MDHEN and CDR2 SYDVKM come from the germline V gene. With 6 bases removed from V and 0 bases from J, the gap between germline ends came to 12 bases. The CDR3 is 15 amino acids. The CDR3 loop reads CASRVSGSSYNEQFF. Here the CDR3 DNA reads TGTGCCAGCAGGGTGAGTGGGAGCTCCTACAATGAGCAGTTCTTC.

The J gene is TRBJ2-5, the V gene TRBV28; 9 bases match TRBD2. Germline V gene lookup returns CDR1 MDHEN and CDR2 SYDVKM. This CDR3 contains 14 residues. With V trimmed by 2 bases and J by 2 bases, 0 bases remained unmatched. This chain's CDR3 is CASSLSGGQETQYF. The CDR3 nucleotides read TGTGCCAGCAGTTTAAGCGGGGGGCAAGAGACCCAGTACTTC.

The CDR3 reads CASSFTGGDVGYGYTF. The CDR3 DNA follows: TGTGCCAGCAGTTTCACAGGGGGCGATGTTGGCTATGGCTACACCTTC. The chain is built from TRBV27 and TRBJ1-2, with 9 bases lining up with TRBD1. After removal of 3 bases from V and 4 bases from J, the junction contained 9 bases not matched to a gene. The CDR3 extends over 16 amino acids. Germline CDR1 reads MNHEY; CDR2 reads SMNVEV (reference sequence).